This T cell receptor beta chain was identified in a study of blood T cell repertoires in COVID-19. Sequencing used immunoSEQ multiplex PCR; TCRdb keeps in-frame clones, though not all of them. The sample lists roughly 90,000 clones, around four fifths occurring once. This CDR3 has 19 residues. The V and J ends lost 2 bases and 0 bases respectively, with 20 bases between them. In germline, CDR1 is SEHNR, CDR2 FQNEAQ (reference sequence). The receptor comes from a human donor in a cohort sampled during active COVID-19. Sequenced: peripheral blood. The genes are TRBV7-9 and TRBJ1-3; D gene unclear. The CDR3 sequence is CASSLTSNSFLNSGNTIYF. CDR3 coding DNA: TGTGCCAGCAGCTTAACGTCAAACAGTTTCTTAAACTCTGGAAACACCATATATTTT.